This TCR beta chain is drawn from a study of control samples from healthy donors and cancer patients. Here immunoSEQ multiplex PCR was the method, and the copy in TCRdb shows in-frame clones only, minus some. In the table there are roughly 30,000 clones, approximately 95% of which are singletons. The ends were cut back, 6 bases at V and 1 base at J, with 18 bases in the middle. This CDR3 has 16 amino acids. Germline loops: CDR1 KGHSH, CDR2 LQKENI. The rearrangement uses TRBV18 and TRBJ1-1, with TRBD1 as a possible D gene (5 bases). This receptor was obtained from a man between 35 and 55 years old with colorectal cancer. Source material: PBMCs. Written as DNA, the CDR3 is TGTGCCAGCTCGTCCCAACCTCCCGGGGGGAACACTGAAGCTTTCTTT. Protein product: CASSSQPPGGNTEAFF.